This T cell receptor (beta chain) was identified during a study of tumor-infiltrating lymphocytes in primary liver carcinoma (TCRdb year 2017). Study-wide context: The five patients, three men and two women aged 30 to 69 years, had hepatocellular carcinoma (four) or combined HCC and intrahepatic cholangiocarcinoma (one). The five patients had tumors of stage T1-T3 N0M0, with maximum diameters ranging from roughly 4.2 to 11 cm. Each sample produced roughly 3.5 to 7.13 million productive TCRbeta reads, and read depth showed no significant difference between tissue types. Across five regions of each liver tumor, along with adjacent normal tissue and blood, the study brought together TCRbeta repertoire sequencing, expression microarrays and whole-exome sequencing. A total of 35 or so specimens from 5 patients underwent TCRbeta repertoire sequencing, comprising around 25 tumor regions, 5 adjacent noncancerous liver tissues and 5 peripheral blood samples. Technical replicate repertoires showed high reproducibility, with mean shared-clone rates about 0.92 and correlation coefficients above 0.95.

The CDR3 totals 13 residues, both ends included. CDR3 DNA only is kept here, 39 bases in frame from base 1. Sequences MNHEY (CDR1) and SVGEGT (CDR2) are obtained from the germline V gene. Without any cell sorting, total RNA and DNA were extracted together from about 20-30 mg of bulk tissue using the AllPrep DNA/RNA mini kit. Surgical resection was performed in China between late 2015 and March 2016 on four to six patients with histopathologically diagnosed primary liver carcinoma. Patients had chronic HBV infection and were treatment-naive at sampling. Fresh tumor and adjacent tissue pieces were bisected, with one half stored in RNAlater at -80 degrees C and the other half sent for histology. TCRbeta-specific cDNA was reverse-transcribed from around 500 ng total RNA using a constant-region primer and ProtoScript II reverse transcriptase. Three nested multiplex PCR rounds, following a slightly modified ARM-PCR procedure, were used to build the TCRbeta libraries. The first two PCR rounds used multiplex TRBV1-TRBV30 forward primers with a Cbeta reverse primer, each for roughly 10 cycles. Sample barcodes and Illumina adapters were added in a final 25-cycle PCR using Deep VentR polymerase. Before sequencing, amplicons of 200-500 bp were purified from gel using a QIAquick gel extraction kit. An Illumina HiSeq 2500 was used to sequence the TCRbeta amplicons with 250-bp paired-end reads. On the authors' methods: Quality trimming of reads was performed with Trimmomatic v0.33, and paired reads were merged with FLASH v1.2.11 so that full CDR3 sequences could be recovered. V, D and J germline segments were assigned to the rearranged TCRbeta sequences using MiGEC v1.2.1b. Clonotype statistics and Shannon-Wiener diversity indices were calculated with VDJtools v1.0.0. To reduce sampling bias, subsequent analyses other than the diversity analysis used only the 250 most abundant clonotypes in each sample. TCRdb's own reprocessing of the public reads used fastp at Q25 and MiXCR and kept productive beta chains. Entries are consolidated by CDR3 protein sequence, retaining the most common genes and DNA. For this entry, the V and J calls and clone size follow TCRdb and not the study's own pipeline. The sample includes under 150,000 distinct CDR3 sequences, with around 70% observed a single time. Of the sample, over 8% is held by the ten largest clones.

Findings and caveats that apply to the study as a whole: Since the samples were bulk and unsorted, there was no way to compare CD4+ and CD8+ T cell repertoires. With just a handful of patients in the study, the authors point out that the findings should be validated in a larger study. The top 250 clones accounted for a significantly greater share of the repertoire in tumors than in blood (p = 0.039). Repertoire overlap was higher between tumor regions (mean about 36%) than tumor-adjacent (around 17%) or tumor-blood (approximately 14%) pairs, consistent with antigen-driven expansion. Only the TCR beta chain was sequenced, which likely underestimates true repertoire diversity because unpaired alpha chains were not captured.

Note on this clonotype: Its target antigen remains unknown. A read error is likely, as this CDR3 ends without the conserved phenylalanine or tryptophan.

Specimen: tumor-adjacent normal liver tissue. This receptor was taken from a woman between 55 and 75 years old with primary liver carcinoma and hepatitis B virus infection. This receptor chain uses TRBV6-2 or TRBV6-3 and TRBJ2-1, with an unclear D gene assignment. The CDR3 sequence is CASRVTANNKQFL. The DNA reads TGTGCCAGCAGAGTGACTGCAAACAATAAGCAGTTCTTA.